This TCR beta chain comes out of a study of CD8+ T cells in alopecia areata listed by TCRdb under 2018. In terms of the full investigation: Treated patients were enrolled in an open-label pilot trial of oral tofacitinib at 5 to 10 mg twice daily for moderate-to-severe alopecia areata. Patients stayed on tofacitinib for 6 to 18 months and then had 6 months of follow-up off drug so that delayed response and recurrence could be assessed. The SALT score, which quantifies the percentage of affected scalp surface area, was used to measure disease severity in treated patients. High-throughput TCRbeta sequencing was used to examine T cell clonal expansion in alopecia areata in both the C3H/HeJ mouse model and human patients. On the human side, TCRbeta sequencing was run on scalp tissue and on sorted CD4+ and CD8+ peripheral blood T cells from healthy controls and from alopecia areata patients with either patchy or totalis/universalis disease. Patients on tofacitinib were biopsied at baseline and after 4 and 24 weeks of treatment, and several of the patients also had a later scalp biopsy. Scalp clonality was compared across normal scalp (n=4), patchy alopecia areata scalp (n=8), and alopecia totalis/universalis scalp (n=8). RNA was obtained with the PAXgene miRNA kit for fixed scalp, the miRNeasy kit for PBMCs, and the RNeasy kit for mouse skin. immunoSEQ multiplex PCR using 35 Vbeta forward primers and 13 Jbeta reverse primers was used to amplify TCRbeta CDR3 regions. General conclusions and limits of the study: Shared TCR sequences between patients were less evident than in mice, which may be partly attributable to HLA diversity in the patient population. Tofacitinib significantly lowered scalp clonality and the number of expanded CD8+ clones among the top 100 scalp clones. Many expanded lesional clones were found to persist in scalp and blood during tofacitinib treatment, and relapse after treatment cessation may be partly explained by this persistence. Scalp TCR repertoire analysis is complicated because resident alphabeta T cells in normal human skin are also sequenced, whereas mouse skin is dominated by gammadelta T cells. Compared with normal scalp, lesional scalp, particularly in alopecia totalis/universalis, had higher clonality and more expanded CD8+ clones, which suggests antigenic drive. The treated cohort was small, with a single nonresponder, so links between baseline CD8+ expansion and response need larger studies.

This clone came up a few times. No antigen is known for it. No base-level quality is on record; no much larger clone is a single base apart. The sample's time point label is to be understood as: about 4 weeks on oral tofacitinib. The treatment or condition label for this specimen denotes: oral pan-JAK inhibitor, 5-10 mg twice daily. Peripheral blood and lesional scalp punch biopsies were obtained from patients with alopecia areata. PBMCs were isolated by density centrifugation and stained for CD3, CD4 and CD8, and CD4+ and CD8+ T cells were sorted on a FACSAria. The receptor library was made with the immunoSEQ multiplex PCR assay. RNA was extracted from all samples and reverse transcribed into cDNA, which served as template for TCR sequencing. First-strand cDNA was synthesized with SuperScript III using a 2:1 mix of oligo-dT and random hexamers. Amplification bias was assessed with a synthetic immune receptor repertoire, and residual bias was removed computationally. As for the authors' bioinformatics: After raw reads were preprocessed to remove errors, the CDR3 was defined following IMGT conventions as running from the conserved cysteine to phenylalanine. Clonality was calculated as 1 minus Shannon entropy normalized by log2 of the number of productive unique TCRs. Whether each scalp clone was CD4 or CD8 was inferred by checking scalp TCRbeta sequences against the CD4 and CD8 repertoires from sorted blood. Drawn from immuneACCESS, this table holds only the in-frame rearrangements with V and J called that TCRdb kept. Clones are partly lost; checked studies trace under half to an unresolved V gene and leave the rest unexplained. The V and J calls and clone size are taken from that table; D and trimming were inferred from the DNA. The sample table holds about 210,000 clones, of which less than 65% were seen once. The ten largest account for around 4.3% of the sample.

The CDR3 has 14 amino acids, counting the end cysteine and phenylalanine. This entry keeps only the CDR3 DNA: 42 bases, framed from base 1. V gives up 7 bases and J gives up 7 bases, and the segment between their germline ends measures 17 bases. CDR1 and CDR2, looked up from the germline V gene (reference sequence), are LNHDA and SQIVND. The origin of this receptor is a human donor with alopecia areata. Sequenced material: CD4+ T cells sorted from blood, taken at week 4, from a patient treated with tofacitinib. This chain joins TRBV19 to TRBJ2-1; the D gene is possibly TRBD2, with 6 bases matching. The DNA is TGTGCCAGTACCTTAGGGGCAGGGAGGAATGAGCAGTTCTTC. The resulting protein is CASTLGAGRNEQFF. Supplemented by the reference TRBV19 and TRBJ2-1 proteins around the CDR3, the complete variable domain is DGGITQSPKYLFRKEGQNVTLSCEQNLNHDAMYWYRQDPGQGLRLIYYSQIVNDFQKGDIAEGYSVSREKKESFPLTVTSAQKNPTAFYLCASTLGAGRNEQFFGPGTRLTVL.